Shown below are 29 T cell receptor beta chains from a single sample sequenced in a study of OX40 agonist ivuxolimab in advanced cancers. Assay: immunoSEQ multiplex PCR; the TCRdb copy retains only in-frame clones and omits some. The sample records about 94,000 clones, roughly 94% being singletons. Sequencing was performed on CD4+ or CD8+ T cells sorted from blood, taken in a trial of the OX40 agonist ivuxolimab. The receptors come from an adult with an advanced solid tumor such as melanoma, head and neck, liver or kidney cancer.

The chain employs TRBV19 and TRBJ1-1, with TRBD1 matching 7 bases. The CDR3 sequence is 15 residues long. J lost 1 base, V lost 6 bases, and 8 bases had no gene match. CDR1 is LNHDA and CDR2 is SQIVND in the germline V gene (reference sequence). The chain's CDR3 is CASRTTNRGNTEAFF. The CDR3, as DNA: TGTGCCAGTAGGACAACCAACAGGGGGAACACTGAAGCTTTCTTT.

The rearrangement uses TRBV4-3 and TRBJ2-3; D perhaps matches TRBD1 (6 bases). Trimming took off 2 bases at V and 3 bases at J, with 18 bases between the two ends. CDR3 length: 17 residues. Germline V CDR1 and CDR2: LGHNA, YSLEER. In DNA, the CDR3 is TGCGCCAGCAGCCAAAGAACTTTGGGGGCCCCGACAGATACGCAGTATTTT. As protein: CASSQRTLGAPTDTQYF.

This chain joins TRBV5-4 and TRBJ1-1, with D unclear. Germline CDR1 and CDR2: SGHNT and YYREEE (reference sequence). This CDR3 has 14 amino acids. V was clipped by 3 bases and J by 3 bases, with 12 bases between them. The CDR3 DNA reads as TGTGCCAGCAGCTCTGGGGTCGAGGACACTGAAGCTTTCTTT. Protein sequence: CASSSGVEDTEAFF.

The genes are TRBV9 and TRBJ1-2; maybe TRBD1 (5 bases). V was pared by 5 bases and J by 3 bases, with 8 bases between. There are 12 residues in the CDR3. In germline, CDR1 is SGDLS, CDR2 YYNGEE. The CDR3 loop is CASSRDDYGYTF. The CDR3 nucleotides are TGTGCCAGCAGTAGGGACGACTATGGCTACACCTTC.

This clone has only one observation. The CDR3 DNA sequence: TGTGCCAGCAGTGGACAGGGAATCAATGGCTACACCTTC. Translated: CASSGQGINGYTF. The V call is TRBV2, the J call TRBJ1-2, with TRBD1 matching over 7 bases. Germline loops: CDR1 SNHLY, CDR2 FYNNEI. Losses at the gene ends were 4 bases for V and 6 bases for J; bases not matched to a gene: 5. CDR3 length equals 13 residues.

In DNA form, the CDR3 reads TGTGCCAGCAGTGCCGTCCTACTTGGACAGATCCGTTTACCCTATGGCTACACCTTC. It translates to CASSAVLLGQIRLPYGYTF. The rearrangement joins TRBV2 to TRBJ1-2; tentatively, D is TRBD1 (6 bases). CDR1 is SNHLY and CDR2 is FYNNEI in the germline V gene. This CDR3 region has 19 residues. The ends were cut back, 4 bases at V and 4 bases at J, with 28 bases in the middle.

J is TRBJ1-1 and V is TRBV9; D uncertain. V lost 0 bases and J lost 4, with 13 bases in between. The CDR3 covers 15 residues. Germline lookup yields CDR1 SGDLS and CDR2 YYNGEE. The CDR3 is CASSVDPSRGTEAFF. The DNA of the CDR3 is TGTGCCAGCAGCGTAGACCCTAGCCGGGGCACTGAAGCTTTCTTT. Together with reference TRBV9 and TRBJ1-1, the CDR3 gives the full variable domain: DSGVTQTPKHLITATGQRVTLRCSPRSGDLSVYWYQQSLDQGLQFLIQYYNGEERAKGNILERFSAQQFPDLHSELNLSSLELGDSALYFCASSVDPSRGTEAFFGQGTRLTVV.

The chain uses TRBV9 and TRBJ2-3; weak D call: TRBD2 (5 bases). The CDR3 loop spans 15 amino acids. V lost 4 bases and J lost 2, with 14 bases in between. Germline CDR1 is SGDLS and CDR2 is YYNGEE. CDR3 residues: CASSSVDDYTDTQYF. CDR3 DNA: TGTGCCAGCAGCAGCGTAGATGACTACACAGATACGCAGTATTTT.

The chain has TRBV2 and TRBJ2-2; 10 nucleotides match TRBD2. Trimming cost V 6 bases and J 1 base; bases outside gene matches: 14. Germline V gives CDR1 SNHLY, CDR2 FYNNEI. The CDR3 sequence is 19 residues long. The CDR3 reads CASSPGHDGLAENTGELFF. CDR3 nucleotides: TGTGCCAGCAGCCCCGGACACGACGGACTAGCGGAGAACACCGGGGAGCTGTTTTTT.

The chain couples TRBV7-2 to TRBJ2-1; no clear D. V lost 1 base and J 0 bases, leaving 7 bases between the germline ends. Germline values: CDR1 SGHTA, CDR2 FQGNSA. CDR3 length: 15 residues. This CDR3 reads CASSLELSSYNEQFF. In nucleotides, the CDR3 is TGTGCCAGCAGCTTAGAGCTCAGCTCCTACAATGAGCAGTTCTTC.

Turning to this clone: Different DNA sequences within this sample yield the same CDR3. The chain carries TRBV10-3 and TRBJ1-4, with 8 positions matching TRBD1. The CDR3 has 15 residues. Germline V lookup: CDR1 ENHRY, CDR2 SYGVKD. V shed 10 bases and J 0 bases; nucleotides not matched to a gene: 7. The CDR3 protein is CASAPGQATNEKLFF. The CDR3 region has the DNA TGTGCCAGCGCGCCGGGACAGGCAACTAATGAAAAACTGTTTTTT.

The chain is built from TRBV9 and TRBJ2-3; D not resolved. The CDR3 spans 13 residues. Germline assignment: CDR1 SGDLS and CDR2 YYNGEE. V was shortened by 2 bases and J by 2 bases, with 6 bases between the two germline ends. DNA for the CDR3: TGTGCCAGCAGCGTCAGACCCACAGATACGCAGTATTTT. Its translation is CASSVRPTDTQYF.

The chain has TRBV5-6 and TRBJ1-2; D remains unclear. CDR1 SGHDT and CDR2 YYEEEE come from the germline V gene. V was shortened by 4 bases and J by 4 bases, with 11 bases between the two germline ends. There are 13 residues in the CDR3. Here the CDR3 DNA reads TGTGCCAGCAGCCAATACACCACCTATGGCTACACCTTC. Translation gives CASSQYTTYGYTF. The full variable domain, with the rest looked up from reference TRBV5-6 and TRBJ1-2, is DAGVTQSPTHLIKTRGQQVTLRCSPKSGHDTVSWYQQALGQGPQFIFQYYEEEERQRGNFPDRFSGHQFPNYSSELNVNALLLGDSALYLCASSQYTTYGYTFGSGTRLTVV.

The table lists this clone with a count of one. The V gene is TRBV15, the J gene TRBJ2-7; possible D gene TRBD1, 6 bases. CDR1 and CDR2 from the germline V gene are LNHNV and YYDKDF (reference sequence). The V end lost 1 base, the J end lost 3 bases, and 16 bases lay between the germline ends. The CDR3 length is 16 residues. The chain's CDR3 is CATSRAWAGADYEQYF. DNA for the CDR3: TGTGCCACCAGCAGAGCTTGGGCAGGGGCAGACTACGAGCAGTACTTC.

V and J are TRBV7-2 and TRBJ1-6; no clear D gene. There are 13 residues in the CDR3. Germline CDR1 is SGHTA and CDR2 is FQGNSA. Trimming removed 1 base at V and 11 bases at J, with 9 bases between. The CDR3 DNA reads TGTGCCAGCAGCTTAGGCGGGGTGCCACCCCTCCACTTT. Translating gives CASSLGGVPPLHF.

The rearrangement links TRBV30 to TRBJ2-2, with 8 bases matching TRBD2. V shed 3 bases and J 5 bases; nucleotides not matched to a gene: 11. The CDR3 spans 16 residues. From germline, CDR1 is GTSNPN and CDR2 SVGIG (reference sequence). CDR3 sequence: CAWRGRAGVGTGELFF. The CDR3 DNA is TGTGCCTGGAGAGGTCGAGCGGGAGTCGGGACCGGGGAGCTGTTTTTT.

CDR3 loop: CASSVGGVQETQYF. In DNA, the CDR3 is TGTGCCAGCAGCGTAGGAGGGGTACAAGAGACCCAGTACTTC. The rearrangement joins TRBV9 to TRBJ2-5; either TRBD1 or TRBD2 may fit D (5 bases each). The CDR3 loop spans 14 amino acids. V was clipped by 0 bases and J by 2 bases, with 8 bases between them. Looked up from germline, CDR1 is SGDLS and CDR2 is YYNGEE.

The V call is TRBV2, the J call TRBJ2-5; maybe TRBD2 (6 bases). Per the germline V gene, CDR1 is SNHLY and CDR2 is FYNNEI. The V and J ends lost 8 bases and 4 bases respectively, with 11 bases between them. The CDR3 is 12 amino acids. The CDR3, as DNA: TGTGCCAGCGGCCTGGGGGGAGAGACCCAGTACTTC. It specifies CASGLGGETQYF.

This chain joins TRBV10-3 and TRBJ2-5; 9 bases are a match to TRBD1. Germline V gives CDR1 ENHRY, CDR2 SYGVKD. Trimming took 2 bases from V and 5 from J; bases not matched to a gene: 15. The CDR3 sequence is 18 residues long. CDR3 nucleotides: TGTGCCATCAGTGAGCCTCTTCCGGGACAGGGTAAAAGGGAGACCCAGTACTTC. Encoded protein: CAISEPLPGQGKRETQYF.

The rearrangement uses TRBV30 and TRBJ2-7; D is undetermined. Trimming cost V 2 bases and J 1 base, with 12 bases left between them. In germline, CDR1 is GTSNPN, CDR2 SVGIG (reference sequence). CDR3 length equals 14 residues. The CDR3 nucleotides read TGTGCCTGGAGTTTTTCGACCACATCCTACGAGCAGTACTTC. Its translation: CAWSFSTTSYEQYF.

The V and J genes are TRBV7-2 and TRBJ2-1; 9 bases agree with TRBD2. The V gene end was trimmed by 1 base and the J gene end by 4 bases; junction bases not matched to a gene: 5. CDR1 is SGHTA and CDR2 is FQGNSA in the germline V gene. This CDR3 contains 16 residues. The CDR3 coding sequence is TGTGCCAGCAGCTTAGGAGCGGGGGGCTTATACAATGAGCAGTTCTTC. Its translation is CASSLGAGGLYNEQFF. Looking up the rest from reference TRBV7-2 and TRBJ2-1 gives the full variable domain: GAGVSQSPSNKVTEKGKDVELRCDPISGHTALYWYRQSLGQGLEFLIYFQGNSAPDKSGLPSDRFSAERTGGSVSTLTIQRTQQEDSAVYLCASSLGAGGLYNEQFFGPGTRLTVL.

The CDR3 loop reads CASSLRGVGYTF. The CDR3 DNA follows: TGTGCCAGCAGTTTACGTGGTGTCGGCTACACCTTC. The rearrangement joins TRBV27 to TRBJ1-2; D not resolved. The CDR3 covers 12 residues. Looked up from germline, CDR1 is MNHEY and CDR2 is SMNVEV (reference sequence). Trimming took off 2 bases at V and 8 bases at J, with 9 bases between the two ends.

The CDR3 region has the DNA TGTGCCAGCTCACCTTCAACGAGAAATCAGCCCCAGCATTTT. Amino acid sequence: CASSPSTRNQPQHF. The V call is TRBV18, the J call TRBJ1-5, with unresolved D. Per germline, CDR1 KGHSH and CDR2 LQKENI. V dropped 3 bases and J dropped 4 bases, with 10 bases sitting between them. The CDR3 is 14 amino acids.

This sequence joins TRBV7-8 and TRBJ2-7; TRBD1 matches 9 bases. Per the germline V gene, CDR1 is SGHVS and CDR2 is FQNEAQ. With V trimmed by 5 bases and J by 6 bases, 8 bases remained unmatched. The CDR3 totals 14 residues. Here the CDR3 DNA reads TGTGCCAGCAGCGAGGGACAGGGAAACGGCGAGCAGTACTTC. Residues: CASSEGQGNGEQYF. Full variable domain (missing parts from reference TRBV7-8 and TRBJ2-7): GAGVSQSPRYKVAKRGQDVALRCDPISGHVSLFWYQQALGQGPEFLTYFQNEAQLDKSGLPSDRFFAERPEGSVSTLKIQRTQQEDSAVYLCASSEGQGNGEQYFGPGTRLTVT.

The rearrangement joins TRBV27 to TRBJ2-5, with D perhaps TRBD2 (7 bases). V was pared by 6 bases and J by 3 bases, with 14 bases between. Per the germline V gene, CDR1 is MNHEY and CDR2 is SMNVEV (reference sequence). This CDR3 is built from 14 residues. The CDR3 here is CASSRGARKETQYF. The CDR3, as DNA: TGTGCCAGCAGCCGGGGGGCGAGAAAAGAGACCCAGTACTTC.

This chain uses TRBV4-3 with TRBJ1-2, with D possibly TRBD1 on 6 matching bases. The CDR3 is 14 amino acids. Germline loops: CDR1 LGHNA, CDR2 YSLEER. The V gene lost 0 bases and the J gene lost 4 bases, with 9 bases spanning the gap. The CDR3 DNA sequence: TGCGCCAGCAGCCAAGACAGGGGACCCTATGGCTACACCTTC. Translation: CASSQDRGPYGYTF.

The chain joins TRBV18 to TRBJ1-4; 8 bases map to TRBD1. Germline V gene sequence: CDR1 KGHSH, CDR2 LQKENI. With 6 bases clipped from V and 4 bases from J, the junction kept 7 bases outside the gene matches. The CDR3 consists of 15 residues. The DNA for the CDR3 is TGTGCCAGCTCCCCTGCTGACAGGGGTAATGAAAAACTGTTTTTT. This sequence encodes CASSPADRGNEKLFF.

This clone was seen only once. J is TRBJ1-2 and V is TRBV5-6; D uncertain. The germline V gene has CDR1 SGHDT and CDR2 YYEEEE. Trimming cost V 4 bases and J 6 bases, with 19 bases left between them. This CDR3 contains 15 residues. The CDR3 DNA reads TGTGCCAGCAGCCGGTTGTTTCGGGAAACGGATGGCTACACCTTC. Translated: CASSRLFRETDGYTF.

CDR3 nucleotides: TGTGCCACCAGCAGAGGGTCGGGTTATGGCTACACCTTC. Translating it yields CATSRGSGYGYTF. The chain uses TRBV15 and TRBJ1-2; no clear D gene. The CDR3 is made up of 13 amino acids. Germline V gives CDR1 LNHNV, CDR2 YYDKDF (reference sequence). The V and J ends lost 1 base and 5 bases respectively, with 8 bases between them.